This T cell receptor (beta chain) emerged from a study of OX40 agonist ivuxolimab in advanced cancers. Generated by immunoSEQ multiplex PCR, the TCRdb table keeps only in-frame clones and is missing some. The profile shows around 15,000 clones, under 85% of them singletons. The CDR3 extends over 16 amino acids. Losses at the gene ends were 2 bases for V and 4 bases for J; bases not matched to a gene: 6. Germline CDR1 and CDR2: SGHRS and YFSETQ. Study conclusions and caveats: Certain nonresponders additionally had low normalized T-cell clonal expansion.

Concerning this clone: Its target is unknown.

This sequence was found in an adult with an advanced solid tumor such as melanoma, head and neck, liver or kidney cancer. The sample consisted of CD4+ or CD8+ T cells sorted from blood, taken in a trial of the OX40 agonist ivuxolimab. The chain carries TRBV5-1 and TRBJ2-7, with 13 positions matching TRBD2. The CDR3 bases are TGCGCCAGCAGCTTAGGACTAGCGGGAGTCTGGTACGAGCAGTACTTC. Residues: CASSLGLAGVWYEQYF.